The rows below give T cell receptor beta chains drawn from one sample of a study of blood T cells in healthy people across ages. One entry per CDR3 protein results from TCRdb running MiXCR on the 5' RACE reads. The sample shows 910,000 or so distinct CDR3 sequences, just over 50% of them seen only once. The source material was blood. The receptor set was obtained from a woman aged 60 to 75 in good health. The CDR3 runs from the conserved cysteine through the conserved F or W. D genes are given only for firm matches. Clone size, where shown, is once, few, many, or a class for clones that have expanded.

j_call clone_size v_call d_call cdr3_aa cdr3_nt
TRBJ2-3 - TRBV7-2 - CASSVGGRGFTDTQYF TGTGCCAGCAGCGTAGGGGGGAGGGGATTCACAGATACGCAGTATTTT
TRBJ1-5 - TRBV29-1 - CSAGAGGDQPQHF TGCAGCGCCGGGGCGGGGGGAGATCAGCCCCAGCATTTT
TRBJ2-5 - TRBV12-3/TRBV12-4 - CASSYGLGYQETQYF TGTGCCAGCAGTTACGGTCTCGGTTACCAAGAGACCCAGTACTTC
TRBJ2-3 - TRBV6-5 - CASIQGGEADTRYF TGTGCCAGCATACAGGGAGGGGAAGCAGATACGCGGTATTTT
TRBJ2-7 - TRBV25-1 - CASSGTVSYEQYF TGTGCCAGCAGTGGGACAGTCTCCTACGAGCAGTACTTC
TRBJ2-7 many TRBV5-1 TRBD1 CASSFGQGVGEQYF TGCGCCAGCAGCTTTGGACAGGGTGTCGGCGAGCAGTACTTC
TRBJ2-7 few TRBV12-3/TRBV12-4 - CASSLDRAHEQYF TGTGCCAGCAGTTTAGACAGGGCCCACGAGCAGTACTTC
TRBJ2-7 - TRBV4-1 - CASSQGSANSYNEQYF TGCGCCAGCAGCCAAGGTAGCGCAAACTCCTACAATGAGCAGTACTTC
TRBJ2-7 few TRBV28 TRBD2 CASSLGLAEISNYEQYF TGTGCCAGCAGTTTAGGTCTAGCGGAAATTTCAAACTACGAGCAGTACTTC
TRBJ2-1 few TRBV2 - CASWGISYNEQFF TGTGCCAGCTGGGGGATTTCCTACAATGAGCAGTTCTTC
TRBJ2-7 few TRBV29-1 - CSVGSGQYF TGCAGCGTTGGGTCTGGGCAGTACTTC
TRBJ2-3 few TRBV6-5 TRBD2 CASSYTSGHSTDTQYF TGTGCCAGCAGTTACACTAGCGGCCATAGCACAGATACGCAGTATTTT
TRBJ2-5 once TRBV12-3/TRBV12-4 - CASSSGGPAQYF TGTGCCAGCAGTTCGGGGGGCCCGGCCCAGTACTTC
TRBJ2-1 - TRBV11-2 - CASSPGSETSNNEQFF TGTGCCAGCAGCCCGGGGTCCGAGACTTCAAACAATGAGCAGTTCTTC
TRBJ1-6 few TRBV20-1 - CSAASGRSPLHF TGCAGTGCTGCTAGTGGGCGATCACCCCTCCACTTT
TRBJ1-5 few TRBV9 - CASSVEISGQPQHF TGTGCCAGCAGCGTAGAGATTTCGGGTCAGCCCCAGCATTTT
TRBJ2-3 few TRBV7-2 - CASSSGGVGSDTQYF TGTGCCAGCAGCTCGGGTGGAGTCGGGTCAGATACGCAGTATTTT
TRBJ2-3 - TRBV6-2/TRBV6-3 TRBD2 CVSSSGLAGDSTDTQYF TGTGTCAGCAGTTCCGGCCTAGCGGGGGATAGCACAGATACGCAGTATTTT
TRBJ2-7 many TRBV7-2 - CASSSPGYEQYF TGTGCCAGCAGTTCACCCGGCTACGAGCAGTACTTC
TRBJ2-3 few TRBV7-9 TRBD1 CASSFLGQGADTQYF TGTGCCAGCAGCTTTCTGGGACAGGGCGCAGATACGCAGTATTTT
TRBJ2-1 - TRBV12-5 TRBD2 CASGPGLANSNEQFF TGTGCTAGTGGCCCGGGACTAGCCAACTCCAATGAGCAGTTCTTC
TRBJ2-1 - TRBV7-2 - CASSSPWNNEQFF TGTGCCAGCAGCTCCCCGTGGAACAATGAGCAGTTCTTC
TRBJ1-4 once TRBV21-1 - CASSVAIRGTAGRKGCEKLFF TGTGCCAGCAGCGTCGCAATTAGGGGGACCGCTGGACGGAAAGGATGCGAAAAACTGTTTTTT
TRBJ2-7 - TRBV12-3/TRBV12-4 - CASSFTGTLGEQYF TGTGCCAGCAGTTTTACCGGGACTTTGGGCGAGCAGTACTTC
TRBJ2-3 - TRBV20-1 TRBD2 CSASEIGLAAGTQYF TGCAGTGCTAGTGAAATCGGACTAGCGGCTGGTACGCAGTATTTT
TRBJ2-7 - TRBV10-3 - CAISEDVARSYEQYF TGTGCCATCAGTGAGGACGTAGCACGCTCCTACGAGCAGTACTTC
TRBJ2-5 - TRBV7-9 TRBD2 CASSLAAGIHRGETQYF TGTGCCAGCAGCCTAGCGGCGGGGATTCATAGAGGAGAGACCCAGTACTTC
TRBJ2-3 few TRBV7-2 TRBD2 CASSPRREADTQYF TGTGCCAGCAGCCCTCGGCGGGAGGCAGATACGCAGTATTTT
TRBJ2-7 few TRBV7-3 TRBD1 CASSSSGTGYEQYF TGTGCCAGCAGCTCCTCCGGGACAGGATACGAGCAGTACTTC
TRBJ2-3 - TRBV12-3/TRBV12-4 TRBD2 CASSLQGAGGLLAQYF TGTGCCAGCAGTCTCCAGGGAGCGGGAGGGTTATTAGCGCAGTATTTT
TRBJ2-7 - TRBV12-3/TRBV12-4 - CASRPQGPPYEQYF TGTGCCAGCAGACCCCAAGGACCACCCTACGAGCAGTACTTC
TRBJ2-3 few TRBV20-1 TRBD2 CSARGGLATDTQYF TGCAGTGCTAGGGGTGGACTAGCAACAGATACGCAGTATTTT
TRBJ1-2 few TRBV18 - CASSPPGARTNYGYTF TGTGCCAGCTCACCTCCCGGGGCGAGAACTAACTATGGCTACACCTTC
TRBJ2-7 - TRBV7-9 TRBD2 CASSSGTSSHEQYF TGTGCCAGCAGCTCCGGGACTAGCTCCCACGAGCAGTACTTC
TRBJ2-5 - TRBV28 - CASRHRRAGWETQYF TGTGCCAGCAGACACCGCCGGGCGGGATGGGAGACCCAGTACTTC
TRBJ2-7 - TRBV15 TRBD2 CATSRDSPGLAVRADNYEQYF TGTGCCACCAGCAGAGATTCGCCGGGACTAGCTGTCAGGGCAGACAATTACGAGCAGTACTTC
TRBJ2-1 - TRBV7-2 - CASSPLVPYNEQFF TGTGCCAGCAGCCCTCTCGTCCCTTACAATGAGCAGTTCTTC
TRBJ2-7 - TRBV13 - CASSLRELVGEQYF TGTGCCAGCAGCTTACGGGAGTTAGTAGGGGAGCAGTACTTC
TRBJ2-6 - TRBV12-3/TRBV12-4 - CASSVTRPSGANVLTF TGTGCCAGCAGCGTCACTCGCCCCTCTGGGGCCAACGTCCTGACTTTC
TRBJ2-3 - TRBV20-1 - CSARDGGGEDTQYF TGCAGTGCTAGAGATGGAGGGGGCGAGGATACGCAGTATTTT
TRBJ1-4 once TRBV4-1 - CASSQAYLTNEKLFF TGCGCCAGCAGCCAAGCATATCTAACTAATGAAAAACTGTTTTTT
TRBJ2-3 - TRBV7-2 - CASSPRDPSRLSTQYF TGTGCCAGCAGCCCCCGGGACCCCTCCCGGCTGAGTACGCAGTATTTT
TRBJ2-6 - TRBV10-3 - CAIKGTIYSGANVLTF TGTGCCATCAAGGGGACGATATACTCTGGGGCCAACGTCCTGACTTTC
TRBJ2-5 - TRBV4-1 - CASSQEGNSPLGGLQETQYF TGCGCCAGCAGCCAAGAGGGAAACAGCCCTTTGGGAGGATTACAAGAGACCCAGTACTTC
TRBJ2-7 - TRBV13 TRBD1 CASSSPDRVHEQYF TGTGCCAGCAGCTCCCCCGACAGGGTCCACGAGCAGTACTTC
TRBJ2-1 - TRBV20-1 TRBD2 CSAPTSGSPYNEQFF TGCAGTGCTCCGACCAGCGGGAGCCCCTACAATGAGCAGTTCTTC
TRBJ2-3 - TRBV10-3 - CAISGLGLTTSTDTQYF TGTGCCATCAGTGGGCTCGGTTTGACTACCAGCACAGATACGCAGTATTTT
TRBJ2-1 few TRBV4-3 TRBD2 CASSQGGGSARQQFF TGCGCCAGCAGCCAAGGGGGGGGTAGCGCCCGGCAGCAGTTCTTC
TRBJ2-7 once TRBV27 TRBD2 CASRYSGVAYEQYF TGTGCCAGCAGATATAGCGGGGTCGCATACGAGCAGTACTTC
TRBJ2-7 once TRBV7-9 - CASTKFNKARGYEQYF TGTGCCAGCACCAAGTTTAACAAGGCGAGGGGCTACGAGCAGTACTTC
TRBJ2-5 few TRBV6-2/TRBV6-3 TRBD1 CASDRGRETQYF TGTGCCTCCGACAGGGGCAGAGAGACCCAGTACTTC
TRBJ1-2 once TRBV6-2/TRBV6-3 - CASSHGGWGAEVKNYGYTF TGTGCCAGCTCCCACGGCGGTTGGGGGGCTGAAGTTAAGAACTATGGCTACACCTTC